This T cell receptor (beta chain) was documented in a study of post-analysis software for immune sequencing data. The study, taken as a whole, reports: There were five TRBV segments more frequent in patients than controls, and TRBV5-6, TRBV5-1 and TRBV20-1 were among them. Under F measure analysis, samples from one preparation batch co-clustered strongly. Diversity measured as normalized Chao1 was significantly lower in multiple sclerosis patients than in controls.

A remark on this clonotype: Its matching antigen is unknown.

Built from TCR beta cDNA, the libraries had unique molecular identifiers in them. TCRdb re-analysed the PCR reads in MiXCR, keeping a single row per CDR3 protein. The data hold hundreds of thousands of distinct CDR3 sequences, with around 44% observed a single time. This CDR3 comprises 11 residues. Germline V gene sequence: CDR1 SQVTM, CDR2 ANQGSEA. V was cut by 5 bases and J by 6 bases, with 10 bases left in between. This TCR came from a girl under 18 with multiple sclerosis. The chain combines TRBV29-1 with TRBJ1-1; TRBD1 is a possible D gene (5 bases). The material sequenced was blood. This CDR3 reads CSVRDSPEAFF. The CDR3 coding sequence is TGCAGCGTTAGAGACAGCCCTGAAGCTTTCTTT.